Listed here is a single TCR beta chain. V dropped 3 bases and J dropped 7 bases, with 10 bases sitting between them. Looked up from germline, CDR1 is ENHRY and CDR2 is SYGVKD. This CDR3 spans 13 amino acids. Sequencing was performed with immunoSEQ multiplex PCR; in TCRdb, only in-frame clones are kept and a portion is missing. The sample yields 160,000 or so clones, roughly 95% seen once. This record belongs to a study of control samples from healthy donors and cancer patients. The source of this sequence is a woman between 25 and 40 years old in good health. V is TRBV10-3 and J is TRBJ1-3, with D uncertain. The sequenced material came from blood. DNA for the CDR3: TGTGCCATCAGTGAAAACCGGGAGAACACCATATATTTT. It encodes CAISENRENTIYF.